This TCR beta chain came from a study of T cell repertoires in cytomegalovirus infection. On the study more broadly: CMV infection together with matching HLA type was indicated by public TCR beta signatures. Study-wide results and limits: The study found HLA-C-restricted CMV-specific TCR beta clonotypes dominating the ex vivo response.

MiXCR, applied by TCRdb to the reads, yields one record per CDR3 protein. The table lists over 250,000 distinct CDR3 sequences, less than 25% of them singletons. The CDR3 contains 13 residues. The ends were cut back, 5 bases at V and 5 bases at J, with 12 bases in the middle. Germline V gene lookup returns CDR1 SGHVS and CDR2 FNYEAQ. As regards this clonotype: Its antigen is unknown.

The source was cultured PBMCs, collected from culture after CMV antigen stimulation. The clonotype originates from a human donor in good health (CMV status not recorded). Some clones in this sample may be carry-over from other donors' samples. V and J are TRBV7-6 and TRBJ1-1; TRBD1 is a possible D gene (6 bases). The CDR3 here is CASSQAQGTEAFF. The CDR3 DNA is TGTGCCAGCAGCCAAGCCCAGGGGACTGAAGCTTTCTTT.